Listed below are T cell receptor beta chains from one sample, sequenced in a study of blood T cell repertoires in COVID-19. Clones were read by immunoSEQ multiplex PCR, and TCRdb kept only the in-frame ones, dropping some. The profile shows around 100,000 clones, roughly 85% of them singletons. Sequencing input: peripheral blood. The receptors here all came from a human donor in a cohort sampled during active COVID-19. CDR3s include the opening cysteine and the closing phenylalanine or tryptophan. Each record gives: V gene, J gene, clone size, D gene, CDR3 length, CDR3 DNA, CDR3 protein. A D gene is named only where the DNA matches it firmly. Some rows have no size entry. The others give once, few or many, or a class for an expanded clone.

V gene: TRBV10-2; J gene: TRBJ1-5; clone size: NA; D gene: NA; CDR3 length: 13; CDR3 DNA: TGCGCCAGCAAACGTACCGAGGATCAGCCCCAGCATTTT; CDR3 protein: CASKRTEDQPQHF
V gene: TRBV4-1; J gene: TRBJ2-7; clone size: NA; D gene: NA; CDR3 length: 12; CDR3 DNA: TGCGCCAGCAGCCAACCCGCGGGAAGTCAGTACTTC; CDR3 protein: CASSQPAGSQYF
V gene: TRBV5-1; J gene: TRBJ2-1; clone size: NA; D gene: TRBD2; CDR3 length: 18; CDR3 DNA: TGCGCCAGCAGTCGGGGAAGGGTCCAGCGGGGGGCCTACAATGAGCAGTTCTTC; CDR3 protein: CASSRGRVQRGAYNEQFF
V gene: TRBV10-3; J gene: TRBJ1-6; clone size: few; D gene: NA; CDR3 length: 11; CDR3 DNA: TGTGCCATCAGTGAAGGGGCGCAGGTCCACTTT; CDR3 protein: CAISEGAQVHF
V gene: TRBV5-1; J gene: TRBJ2-2; clone size: NA; D gene: TRBD1; CDR3 length: 15; CDR3 DNA: TGCGCCAGCACCGGGACAGGGGATTCCACCGGGGAGCTGTTTTTT; CDR3 protein: CASTGTGDSTGELFF
V gene: TRBV6-1; J gene: TRBJ1-1; clone size: NA; D gene: NA; CDR3 length: 15; CDR3 DNA: TGTGCCAGCAGTGAAACCCCAGACGGGGGCACTGAAGCTTTCTTT; CDR3 protein: CASSETPDGGTEAFF
V gene: TRBV5-1; J gene: TRBJ2-1; clone size: NA; D gene: TRBD2; CDR3 length: 15; CDR3 DNA: TGCGCCAGCAGCTTGGTGGCTAGCGGGTACAATGAGCAGTTCTTC; CDR3 protein: CASSLVASGYNEQFF
V gene: TRBV7-9; J gene: TRBJ2-3; clone size: NA; D gene: NA; CDR3 length: 15; CDR3 DNA: TGTGCCAGCAGCTTAGATCTAACCAGCACAGATACGCAGTATTTT; CDR3 protein: CASSLDLTSTDTQYF
V gene: TRBV7-3; J gene: TRBJ1-2; clone size: NA; D gene: TRBD1; CDR3 length: 14; CDR3 DNA: TGTGCCAGCAGCTCTACCGGGACAGACTATGGCTACACCTTC; CDR3 protein: CASSSTGTDYGYTF
V gene: TRBV30; J gene: TRBJ1-5; clone size: few; D gene: NA; CDR3 length: 17; CDR3 DNA: TGTGCCTGGAGTCTAGGTGGGGGGGCGCGGAGCAATCAGCCCCAGCATTTT; CDR3 protein: CAWSLGGGARSNQPQHF
V gene: TRBV7-2; J gene: TRBJ1-2; clone size: NA; D gene: NA; CDR3 length: 15; CDR3 DNA: TGTGCCAGCAGCGGGGCCGGACGGTACCTATGGGGCTACACCTTC; CDR3 protein: CASSGAGRYLWGYTF
V gene: TRBV18; J gene: TRBJ2-1; clone size: NA; D gene: TRBD2; CDR3 length: 20; CDR3 DNA: TGTGCCAGCTCACCCTACCACCTGGCTAGCGGGGGGCCCGACTACAATGAGCAGTTCTTC; CDR3 protein: CASSPYHLASGGPDYNEQFF
V gene: TRBV6-2/TRBV6-3; J gene: TRBJ2-7; clone size: NA; D gene: TRBD1; CDR3 length: 16; CDR3 DNA: TGTGCCAGCAGCTCACCCCCGGGACAGGGGACGGACGAGCAGTACTTC; CDR3 protein: CASSSPPGQGTDEQYF
V gene: TRBV28; J gene: TRBJ2-1; clone size: few; D gene: TRBD1; CDR3 length: 14; CDR3 DNA: TGTGCCAGCAGAAGCGAGGGGGCCCAGGGGGAGCAGTTCTTC; CDR3 protein: CASRSEGAQGEQFF
V gene: TRBV4-1; J gene: TRBJ2-1; clone size: NA; D gene: TRBD2; CDR3 length: 15; CDR3 DNA: TGCGCCAGCAGCCAAGGGACTAGCCCCTACAATGAGCAGTTCTTC; CDR3 protein: CASSQGTSPYNEQFF
V gene: TRBV5-4; J gene: TRBJ2-7; clone size: NA; D gene: NA; CDR3 length: 14; CDR3 DNA: TGTGCCAGCAGCTCCCCAGGGGTCAAGGACGAGCAGTACTTC; CDR3 protein: CASSSPGVKDEQYF
V gene: TRBV5-1; J gene: TRBJ2-7; clone size: NA; D gene: TRBD2; CDR3 length: 14; CDR3 DNA: TGCGCCAGCAGCGGTTCTAGCGGGACTTACGAGCAGTACTTC; CDR3 protein: CASSGSSGTYEQYF
V gene: TRBV28; J gene: TRBJ2-7; clone size: NA; D gene: NA; CDR3 length: 14; CDR3 DNA: TGTGCCAGCAGTTTACCAGGGTTGGGCTACGAGCAGTACTTC; CDR3 protein: CASSLPGLGYEQYF
V gene: TRBV5-6; J gene: TRBJ2-5; clone size: NA; D gene: NA; CDR3 length: 11; CDR3 DNA: TGTGCCAGCAGCAACTACGAGACCCAGTACTTC; CDR3 protein: CASSNYETQYF
V gene: TRBV18; J gene: TRBJ2-7; clone size: NA; D gene: NA; CDR3 length: 17; CDR3 DNA: TGTGCCAGCTCACCATCCTTAAGGTACCGCGGAGACTACGAGCAGTACTTC; CDR3 protein: CASSPSLRYRGDYEQYF
V gene: TRBV7-9; J gene: TRBJ1-2; clone size: few; D gene: NA; CDR3 length: 12; CDR3 DNA: TGTGCCAGCAGCTTAGCCTCTAGACCCTACACCTTC; CDR3 protein: CASSLASRPYTF
V gene: TRBV29-1; J gene: TRBJ2-2; clone size: NA; D gene: NA; CDR3 length: 16; CDR3 DNA: TGCAGCGTCGTCACCGGAGGGGTGGGGAACACCGGGGAGCTGTTTTTT; CDR3 protein: CSVVTGGVGNTGELFF
V gene: TRBV5-1; J gene: TRBJ2-5; clone size: once; D gene: TRBD2; CDR3 length: 19; CDR3 DNA: TGCGCCAGCAGCACCGGGACTAGCGGGGGACCCACCGGTCAAGAGACCCAGTACTTC; CDR3 protein: CASSTGTSGGPTGQETQYF
V gene: TRBV19; J gene: TRBJ1-6; clone size: NA; D gene: NA; CDR3 length: 15; CDR3 DNA: TGTGCCAGTAGTATAGGAGGGAGCGAGAGTTCACCCCTCCACTTT; CDR3 protein: CASSIGGSESSPLHF
V gene: TRBV7-9; J gene: TRBJ2-5; clone size: NA; D gene: TRBD1; CDR3 length: 14; CDR3 DNA: TGTGCCAGCAGCCACGGGACAGGAGAAGAGACCCAGTACTTC; CDR3 protein: CASSHGTGEETQYF
V gene: TRBV19; J gene: TRBJ2-5; clone size: NA; D gene: NA; CDR3 length: 11; CDR3 DNA: TGTGCCAGTAGTATGGCAGAGACCCAGTACTTC; CDR3 protein: CASSMAETQYF
V gene: TRBV19; J gene: TRBJ2-5; clone size: NA; D gene: TRBD2; CDR3 length: 18; CDR3 DNA: TGTGCCAGTAGTGGCCAGACTAGCGGGAGGGCCCGGCGGGAGACCCAGTACTTC; CDR3 protein: CASSGQTSGRARRETQYF
V gene: TRBV19; J gene: TRBJ2-3; clone size: once; D gene: TRBD2; CDR3 length: 16; CDR3 DNA: TGTGCCAGTAGTGCCCTTAGCGGGGGGCCCACAGATACGCAGTATTTT; CDR3 protein: CASSALSGGPTDTQYF
V gene: TRBV11-1; J gene: TRBJ2-3; clone size: NA; D gene: NA; CDR3 length: 15; CDR3 DNA: TGTGCCAGCAGCCTAAGGACTGGCTTCACAGATACGCAGTATTTT; CDR3 protein: CASSLRTGFTDTQYF
V gene: TRBV5-1; J gene: TRBJ2-7; clone size: NA; D gene: TRBD1; CDR3 length: 15; CDR3 DNA: TGCGCCAGCAGCCGGGAAGGGGGCGTGAGCTACGAGCAGTACTTC; CDR3 protein: CASSREGGVSYEQYF
V gene: TRBV5-8; J gene: TRBJ1-1; clone size: NA; D gene: NA; CDR3 length: 13; CDR3 DNA: TGTGCCAGCAGGATTACCCTAGGCACTGAAGCTTTCTTT; CDR3 protein: CASRITLGTEAFF
V gene: TRBV5-4; J gene: TRBJ2-3; clone size: NA; D gene: NA; CDR3 length: 12; CDR3 DNA: TGTGCCAGCAGCGCGAGCACAGATACGCAGTATTTT; CDR3 protein: CASSASTDTQYF
V gene: TRBV6-5; J gene: TRBJ1-6; clone size: NA; D gene: TRBD1; CDR3 length: 14; CDR3 DNA: TGTGCCAGCAATCAACAGGGGATAGGTTCACCCCTCCACTTT; CDR3 protein: CASNQQGIGSPLHF
V gene: TRBV4-3; J gene: TRBJ2-7; clone size: NA; D gene: NA; CDR3 length: 15; CDR3 DNA: TGCGCCAGCAGCCAAGGTAACGGTGTGAACTACGAGCAGTACTTC; CDR3 protein: CASSQGNGVNYEQYF
V gene: TRBV2; J gene: TRBJ2-3; clone size: NA; D gene: NA; CDR3 length: 13; CDR3 DNA: TGTGCCAGCAGTGGACAGGTCACAGATACGCAGTATTTT; CDR3 protein: CASSGQVTDTQYF
V gene: TRBV29-1; J gene: TRBJ2-5; clone size: once; D gene: TRBD2; CDR3 length: 14; CDR3 DNA: TGCAGCGTTGACGGGCTAGCGGGGGGAGAGACCCAGTACTTC; CDR3 protein: CSVDGLAGGETQYF
V gene: TRBV28; J gene: TRBJ2-3; clone size: NA; D gene: TRBD1; CDR3 length: 14; CDR3 DNA: TGTGCCAGCAAACAGGGACAGAGCACAGATACGCAGTATTTT; CDR3 protein: CASKQGQSTDTQYF
V gene: TRBV4-3; J gene: TRBJ1-4; clone size: NA; D gene: TRBD1; CDR3 length: 15; CDR3 DNA: TGCGCCAGCAGCCCCCGAAGGGGGCTTAATGAAAAACTGTTTTTT; CDR3 protein: CASSPRRGLNEKLFF
V gene: TRBV9; J gene: TRBJ1-2; clone size: NA; D gene: TRBD1; CDR3 length: 16; CDR3 DNA: TGTGCCAGCAGCACAACGGGACAGGAGGGACCTAGTGGCTACACCTTC; CDR3 protein: CASSTTGQEGPSGYTF